Below, 30 T cell receptor beta chains from the same sample are listed, as sequenced in a study of blood T cell repertoires in COVID-19. Here immunoSEQ multiplex PCR was the method, and the copy in TCRdb shows in-frame clones only, minus some. The table has a few hundred thousand clones, 85% to 90% seen once. Sequencing was carried out using peripheral blood. These receptors were obtained from a woman in her twenties or thirties with COVID-19, enrolled during active disease.

This clone was detected once. This chain uses TRBV7-2 with TRBJ1-5; D is unresolved. V lost 5 bases and J 0 bases, leaving 23 bases between the germline ends. Per germline, CDR1 SGHTA and CDR2 FQGNSA. The CDR3 loop spans 19 amino acids. The CDR3 bases are TGTGCCAGCAGCCCATTCAACCTTCCGGGTACCTATAGCAATCAGCCCCAGCATTTT. Its translation is CASSPFNLPGTYSNQPQHF.

This rearrangement joins TRBV11-3 to TRBJ2-1, with 12 bases that match TRBD2. Germline values: CDR1 SGHNT, CDR2 YENEEA. The junction had 10 bases not matched to a gene; V was cut back by 4 bases and J by 9 bases. The CDR3 runs to 16 residues. CDR3 DNA: TGTGCCAGCAGCTCAGGGGTACTAGCGGGAGGTAGTGAGCAGTTCTTC. It encodes CASSSGVLAGGSEQFF.

The chain uses TRBV28 and TRBJ2-1; 9 nucleotides agree with TRBD1. The CDR3 covers 16 residues. CDR1 is MDHEN and CDR2 is SYDVKM in the germline V gene. With V trimmed by 1 base and J by 7 bases, 8 bases remained unmatched. CDR3 loop: CASSLYGQGMGNEQFF. For the CDR3, the DNA is TGTGCCAGCAGTTTATATGGACAGGGGATGGGGAATGAGCAGTTCTTC.

The rearrangement joins TRBV27 to TRBJ2-3, with 12 bases lining up with TRBD2. Germline V CDR1 and CDR2: MNHEY, SMNVEV (reference sequence). J was trimmed by 4 bases and V by 5 bases; bases with no gene match: 16. This CDR3 is built from 19 residues. The CDR3 region is CASSPPSSGRAVLSDTQYF. In DNA form, the CDR3 reads TGTGCCAGCAGTCCCCCTTCTAGCGGGAGGGCCGTCCTTTCAGATACGCAGTATTTT.

J is TRBJ1-2 and V is TRBV27; 8 positions agree with TRBD1. Germline CDR1 is MNHEY and CDR2 is SMNVEV (reference sequence). Trimming at V came to 5 bases and at J to 6 bases, leaving 14 bases not matched to a gene. This CDR3 has 16 residues. In nucleotides, the CDR3 is TGTGCCAGCAGTCCGACCTATGGACAGGGTCGAAATGGCTACACCTTC. As protein: CASSPTYGQGRNGYTF.

The chain recombines TRBV27 with TRBJ2-5, with D maybe TRBD2 (5 bases). The CDR3 contains 14 residues. Germline V gene sequence: CDR1 MNHEY, CDR2 SMNVEV (reference sequence). V was cut by 5 bases and J by 2 bases, with 12 bases left in between. CDR3 in amino acids: CASSPLGSQETQYF. The CDR3 DNA follows: TGTGCCAGCAGTCCCCTTGGGAGTCAAGAGACCCAGTACTTC.

CDR3 residues: CSVPRERGTEAFF. The CDR3 nucleotides are TGCAGCGTTCCCCGGGAAAGAGGGACTGAAGCTTTCTTT. The rearrangement uses TRBV29-1 and TRBJ1-1; D unclear. The CDR3 extends over 13 amino acids. The V gene's germline CDR1 is SQVTM and CDR2 ANQGSEA. V was shortened by 5 bases and J by 5 bases, with 15 bases between the two germline ends.

This clone was found once. The chain joins TRBV11-1 to TRBJ1-2; D possibly corresponds to TRBD1 (6 bases). Germline-derived CDR1 and CDR2 are SGHAT and FQDESV (reference sequence). Trimming took 3 bases from V and 3 from J, leaving 8 bases between them. The CDR3 has 13 amino acids. The CDR3 DNA sequence: TGTGCCAGCAGCTTGGACAGCGACTATGGCTACACCTTC. Residues: CASSLDSDYGYTF.

V is TRBV7-9 and J is TRBJ2-1; 11 positions agree with TRBD2. CDR3 length: 14 residues. From germline, CDR1 is SEHNR and CDR2 FQNEAQ (reference sequence). V was clipped by 8 bases and J by 7 bases; unmatched bases: 7. CDR3 protein: CASLTSGSGNEQFF. Here the CDR3 DNA reads TGTGCCAGCCTCACTAGCGGGAGTGGAAATGAGCAGTTCTTC.

Concerning this clone itself: The sample holds other DNA sequences that translate to the same CDR3. The chain uses TRBV5-1 and TRBJ2-7, with TRBD1 matching 11 bases. The CDR3 contains 14 residues. Trimming cost V 3 bases and J 4 bases; bases outside gene matches: 3. Germline CDR1 SGHRS, CDR2 YFSETQ. CDR3 DNA: TGCGCCAGCAGCTCCGGGACAGGGGGTTACGAGCAGTACTTC. The encoded protein is CASSSGTGGYEQYF.

The chain has TRBV7-2 and TRBJ2-5; a possible D gene is TRBD1 (5 bases). The CDR3 has 15 residues. The germline V gene encodes CDR1 SGHTA and CDR2 FQGNSA. V was pared by 4 bases and J by 1 base, with 13 bases between. The DNA for the CDR3 is TGTGCCAGCAGCTCTCTCTGGGGCAGCCAAGAGACCCAGTACTTC. Translating it yields CASSSLWGSQETQYF.

The chain uses TRBV7-9 and TRBJ1-1; a weak D match, TRBD1 (6 bases). The ends were cut back, 7 bases at V and 1 base at J, with 16 bases in the middle. Per the germline V gene, CDR1 is SEHNR and CDR2 is FQNEAQ (reference sequence). CDR3 length equals 15 residues. The CDR3 loop is CASTPFGTPNTEAFF. Written as DNA, the CDR3 is TGTGCCAGCACCCCATTCGGGACACCGAACACTGAAGCTTTCTTT.

The chain links TRBV7-8 to TRBJ1-5; 9 bases align to TRBD1. CDR3 size: 15 residues. Germline CDR1 is SGHVS and CDR2 is FQNEAQ. V was pared by 1 base and J by 6 bases, with 4 bases of the junction left unmatched. The CDR3 region has the DNA TGTGCCAGCAGCTTAGAACAGGGGGCAGGTCAGCCCCAGCATTTT. Translated: CASSLEQGAGQPQHF.

The CDR3 sequence is CASSPPGRENEKLFF. The CDR3 bases are TGTGCCAGCAGCCCCCCGGGACGGGAGAATGAAAAACTGTTTTTT. This chain uses TRBV3-1 (or the pseudogene TRBV3-2) with TRBJ1-4; a possible D gene is TRBD1 (5 bases). CDR3 length: 15 residues. Trimming took off 4 bases at V and 5 bases at J, with 14 bases between the two ends. Germline values: CDR1 LGHDT, CDR2 YNNKEL (reference sequence).

The rearrangement uses TRBV5-4 and TRBJ2-1, with 10 bases aligning to TRBD2. This CDR3 contains 15 residues. Germline V gives CDR1 SGHNT, CDR2 YYREEE (reference sequence). J gave up 0 bases and V 4 bases, and 1 base lay outside the gene matches. The CDR3 here is CASSPSGSSYNEQFF. DNA for the CDR3: TGTGCCAGCAGCCCTAGCGGGAGCTCCTACAATGAGCAGTTCTTC. Combining the CDR3 with reference TRBV5-4 and TRBJ2-1 gives the whole variable domain ETGVTQSPTHLIKTRGQQVTLRCSSQSGHNTVSWYQQALGQGPQFIFQYYREEENGRGNFPPRFSGLQFPNYSSELNVNALELDDSALYLCASSPSGSSYNEQFFGPGTRLTVL.

Comment on this clone: This sample also contains other DNA sequences that code for the same CDR3. The gene calls are TRBV5-1 and TRBJ2-5, with no clear D. The CDR3 spans 13 residues. V was clipped by 0 bases and J by 3 bases, with 6 bases between them. The germline gives CDR1 SGHRS, CDR2 YFSETQ. The CDR3 spells CASSLDRKETQYF. The DNA for the CDR3 is TGCGCCAGCAGCTTGGACAGAAAAGAGACCCAGTACTTC.

This clone was picked up one time. This chain joins TRBV6-4 and TRBJ1-1; 9 positions agree with TRBD1. Trimming cost V 7 bases and J 4 bases; bases outside gene matches: 7. The germline CDR1 and CDR2 sequences are MRHNA and SNTAGT. This CDR3 has 14 amino acids. CDR3 loop: CASNRDREGTEAFF. Here the CDR3 DNA reads TGTGCCAGCAACCGGGACAGGGAGGGCACTGAAGCTTTCTTT.

This CDR3 reads CASSKASTDTQYF. As DNA, the CDR3 is TGTGCCAGCAGCAAAGCCTCCACAGATACGCAGTATTTT. The chain carries TRBV21-1 and TRBJ2-3; the D call in the table, TRBD2, was not verified against the DNA. TRBV21-1 corresponds to a pseudogene. The CDR3 loop spans 13 amino acids.

This sequence joins TRBV30 and TRBJ2-5; perhaps TRBD1 as D (6 bases). The CDR3 length is 15 residues. V dropped 5 bases and J dropped 5 bases, with 21 bases sitting between them. Per the germline V gene, CDR1 is GTSNPN and CDR2 is SVGIG (reference sequence). The CDR3 sequence is CAWSRGALVRETQYF. CDR3 in DNA: TGTGCCTGGTCCAGGGGAGCATTGGTGAGGGAGACCCAGTACTTC.

This clone was observed a single time. Other DNA sequences from this sample encode an identical CDR3 as well. This chain connects TRBV18 to TRBJ1-2; possibly TRBD1 for D (6 bases). Trimming shortened V by 3 bases and J by 3 bases, and 8 bases separated the two germline ends. The CDR3 has 13 amino acids. The germline gives CDR1 KGHSH, CDR2 LQKENI. Here the CDR3 DNA reads TGTGCCAGCTCACCGACAGGAGACTATGGCTACACCTTC. Translated: CASSPTGDYGYTF. Complete variable domain (other parts from reference TRBV18 and TRBJ1-2): NAGVMQNPRHLVRRRGQEARLRCSPMKGHSHVYWYRQLPEEGLKFMVYLQKENIIDESGMPKERFSAEFPKEGPSILRIQQVVRGDSAAYFCASSPTGDYGYTFGSGTRLTVV.

The rearrangement links TRBV5-1 to TRBJ2-1, with 16 bases aligning to TRBD2. Germline CDR1 and CDR2: SGHRS and YFSETQ. The CDR3 is 17 amino acids. Trimming removed 1 base from V and 9 bases from J; junction bases left unmatched: 7. CDR3 bases: TGCGCCAGCAGCTTGAGAGGAGGGACTAGCGGGAGGGGTGAGCAGTTCTTC. Translated: CASSLRGGTSGRGEQFF.

V is TRBV7-8 and J is TRBJ1-2, with D perhaps TRBD1 (5 bases). There are 17 residues in the CDR3. Trimming took off 4 bases at V and 7 bases at J, with 25 bases between the two ends. Per the germline V gene, CDR1 is SGHVS and CDR2 is FQNEAQ. The CDR3 region is CASSSRDWTGGVGGYTF. Here the CDR3 DNA reads TGTGCCAGCAGCTCTCGGGACTGGACTGGGGGAGTGGGTGGCTACACCTTC.

The chain's CDR3 is CASSLVKTSYEQYF. CDR3 bases: TGTGCCAGCAGTTTGGTCAAGACATCCTACGAGCAGTACTTC. The rearrangement joins TRBV27 to TRBJ2-7; D is uncertain. V was cut by 3 bases and J by 1 base, with 10 bases left in between. CDR3 length: 14 residues. Germline V lookup: CDR1 MNHEY, CDR2 SMNVEV (reference sequence).

The chain recombines TRBV5-6 with TRBJ2-2, with D possibly being TRBD2 (5 bases). CDR3 length equals 14 residues. The V gene's germline CDR1 is SGHDT and CDR2 YYEEEE. V was trimmed by 2 bases and J by 4 bases, leaving 9 bases between them. The CDR3 region has the DNA TGTGCCAGCAGCTTCCTAGCTACCACCGGGGAGCTGTTTTTT. Translation: CASSFLATTGELFF. The whole variable domain, remainder taken from reference TRBV5-6 and TRBJ2-2, is DAGVTQSPTHLIKTRGQQVTLRCSPKSGHDTVSWYQQALGQGPQFIFQYYEEEERQRGNFPDRFSGHQFPNYSSELNVNALLLGDSALYLCASSFLATTGELFFGEGSRLTVL.

The chain uses TRBV9 and TRBJ2-3; TRBD2 matches 8 bases. Trimming removed 1 base from V and 1 base from J; junction bases left unmatched: 8. Germline CDR1 reads SGDLS; CDR2 reads YYNGEE. The CDR3 sequence is 17 residues long. The CDR3 region is CASSVQGTSGGTDTQYF. The CDR3 DNA sequence: TGTGCCAGCAGCGTACAGGGGACTAGTGGGGGCACAGATACGCAGTATTTT.

V is TRBV21-1 and J is TRBJ2-2; the table's D gene call, TRBD1, was not cross checked with the DNA. TRBV21-1 is designated a pseudogene. This CDR3 comprises 18 residues. CDR3 sequence: CASSSSRDSPTNTGELFF. DNA of the CDR3: TGTGCCAGCAGCAGTTCCCGGGACAGCCCTACGAACACCGGGGAGCTGTTTTTT.

CDR3 nucleotide sequence: TGTGCCAGCAGTGAAAGCCCCAGTCTAGCGGGAGGTGGGGGAGGAGCCAAAAACATTCAGTACTTC. As protein: CASSESPSLAGGGGGAKNIQYF. This chain connects TRBV6-1 to TRBJ2-4, with 11 nucleotides matching TRBD2. Germline-derived CDR1 and CDR2 are MNHNS and SASEGT. The junction had 18 bases not matched to a gene; V was cut back by 2 bases and J by 0 bases. The CDR3 consists of 22 residues.

The chain uses TRBV2 and TRBJ1-2; D call uncertain. Trimming cost V 2 bases and J 5 bases, with 12 bases left between them. In germline, CDR1 is SNHLY, CDR2 FYNNEI. The CDR3 loop spans 14 amino acids. CDR3 in amino acids: CASSEKNSYYGYTF. The CDR3 coding sequence is TGTGCCAGCAGTGAAAAGAACAGTTATTATGGCTACACCTTC.

Points on this clone: The same CDR3 can be traced to other DNA sequences in this sample. The CDR3 loop is CASSPTGGQPQHF. CDR3 coding DNA: TGTGCCAGTAGCCCAACGGGGGGGCAGCCCCAGCATTTT. J is TRBJ1-5 and V is TRBV19, with D maybe TRBD1 (5 bases). V dropped 6 bases and J dropped 7 bases, with 13 bases sitting between them. CDR3 size: 13 residues. CDR1 is LNHDA, CDR2 SQIVND, per germline (reference sequence).

The chain links TRBV7-9 to TRBJ2-7; 8 bases are shared with TRBD2. In germline, CDR1 is SEHNR, CDR2 FQNEAQ (reference sequence). The CDR3 totals 14 residues. V lost 2 bases, J lost 5 bases, and 5 bases stayed unmatched. Written as DNA, the CDR3 is TGTGCCAGCAGCTTAACCGGGAGGGCCAACGAGCAGTACTTC. Translation: CASSLTGRANEQYF.